The rows below give T cell receptor beta chains drawn from one sample of a study of blood T cell repertoires in COVID-19. Clones were read by immunoSEQ multiplex PCR, and TCRdb kept only the in-frame ones, dropping some. The data show fewer than 300,000 clones, with 86% seen just once and 15% to 17% held by the top ten. Specimen: PBMCs or T cells enriched from blood (not recorded which). The receptors were gathered from a man in his late teens or twenties who had recovered from COVID-19. Each CDR3 is given with its conserved first and last residue. Fields, in order: CDR3 protein, CDR3 DNA, V gene, clone size, J gene, D gene. A D gene is named only where the DNA matches it firmly. Only some rows state a clone size, as once, few, many or a class for expanded clones.

CDR3aa: CSASGDTTGTEAFF
CDR3nt: TGCAGTGCTAGTGGGGACACCACAGGGACTGAAGCTTTCTTT
v_gene: TRBV20-1
abundance: few
j_gene: TRBJ1-1
d_gene: NA

CDR3aa: CATSDLQIASGRGGEQFF
CDR3nt: TGTGCCACCAGTGATTTGCAAATCGCTAGCGGGAGGGGCGGTGAGCAGTTCTTC
v_gene: TRBV24-1
abundance: NA
j_gene: TRBJ2-1
d_gene: TRBD2

CDR3aa: CASSSGRGSGAFF
CDR3nt: TGTGCCAGCAGTTCGGGCCGCGGGAGTGGGGCTTTCTTT
v_gene: TRBV6-5
abundance: NA
j_gene: TRBJ1-1
d_gene: NA

CDR3aa: CASSAGQGMSNQPQHF
CDR3nt: TGTGCCAGCAGTGCGGGACAGGGAATGAGCAATCAGCCCCAGCATTTT
v_gene: TRBV2
abundance: NA
j_gene: TRBJ1-5
d_gene: TRBD1

CDR3aa: CASSTGFGGREQYF
CDR3nt: TGTGCCAGTAGTACAGGGTTCGGGGGGCGGGAGCAGTACTTC
v_gene: TRBV19
abundance: NA
j_gene: TRBJ2-7
d_gene: NA

CDR3aa: CASSLDGWQGPLSTDTQYF
CDR3nt: TGCGCCAGCAGCTTGGATGGCTGGCAGGGGCCGCTGAGCACAGATACGCAGTATTTT
v_gene: TRBV5-1
abundance: NA
j_gene: TRBJ2-3
d_gene: NA

CDR3aa: CASRMGQGVQYGYTF
CDR3nt: TGTGCCAGCAGGATGGGACAGGGTGTCCAATATGGCTACACCTTC
v_gene: TRBV2
abundance: once
j_gene: TRBJ1-2
d_gene: TRBD1

CDR3aa: CASSQIRQLLSNQPQHF
CDR3nt: TGCGCCAGCAGCCAAATAAGACAGTTACTTAGCAATCAGCCCCAGCATTTT
v_gene: TRBV5-1
abundance: few
j_gene: TRBJ1-5
d_gene: NA

CDR3aa: CASSQDRGWNQPQHF
CDR3nt: TGCGCCAGCAGCCAAGACCGGGGGTGGAATCAGCCCCAGCATTTT
v_gene: TRBV4-1
abundance: few
j_gene: TRBJ1-5
d_gene: NA

CDR3aa: CASSPTAGDNSPLHF
CDR3nt: TGCGCCAGCAGCCCGACCGCAGGGGATAATTCACCCCTCCACTTT
v_gene: TRBV5-1
abundance: NA
j_gene: TRBJ1-6
d_gene: NA